Presented here are 12 T cell receptor beta chains from one specimen sequenced in a study of blood T cell repertoires in COVID-19. Sequencing was performed with immunoSEQ multiplex PCR; in TCRdb, only in-frame clones are kept and a portion is missing. The table includes 200,000 to 300,000 clones, roughly 79% detected once. Sequencing was performed on peripheral blood. The receptors come from a woman at least 80 years old with COVID-19, enrolled during active disease.

The rearrangement uses TRBV11-3 and TRBJ2-6, with 9 bases matching TRBD1. From germline, CDR1 is SGHNT and CDR2 YENEEA. The ends lost 6 bases at V and 1 base at J; junction bases unmatched: 10. CDR3 length equals 18 residues. The CDR3 DNA reads TGTGCCAGCAGTCGGGGGACAGGGACCTCGTCTGGGGCCAACGTCCTGACTTTC. Its translation is CASSRGTGTSSGANVLTF.

This chain links TRBV5-1 with TRBJ2-1; tentative D call: TRBD2 (5 bases). The CDR3 has 17 amino acids. Germline assignment: CDR1 SGHRS and CDR2 YFSETQ. The V gene lost 4 bases and the J gene lost 5 bases, with 22 bases spanning the gap. CDR3 region: CASSQSTKQSGDNEQFF. CDR3 sequence (DNA): TGCGCCAGCAGCCAATCGACTAAGCAAAGCGGAGACAATGAGCAGTTCTTC.

The chain recombines TRBV5-1 with TRBJ2-7, with 7 bases identical to TRBD1. Germline loops: CDR1 SGHRS, CDR2 YFSETQ. This CDR3 contains 14 residues. Losses at the gene ends were 4 bases for V and 1 base for J; bases not matched to a gene: 5. CDR3 region: CASSAGQASYEQYF. CDR3 nucleotide sequence: TGCGCCAGCAGCGCCGGACAGGCTTCCTACGAGCAGTACTTC.

The chain uses TRBV7-3 and TRBJ1-2, with 12 bases fitting TRBD1. Germline CDR1 is SGHTA and CDR2 is FQGTGA. The CDR3 length is 16 residues. V gave up 6 bases and J gave up 6 bases; unmatched junction bases: 11. CDR3 bases: TGTGCCAGCAGTCATCCCGGGACAGGGGGCCCTGATGGCTACACCTTC. Translation: CASSHPGTGGPDGYTF.

The rearrangement uses TRBV7-2 and TRBJ2-2, with D possibly matching TRBD2 (6 bases). V shed 3 bases and J shed 2 bases, with 13 bases lying between them. The CDR3 is 16 amino acids. Germline V gene sequence: CDR1 SGHTA, CDR2 FQGNSA. The CDR3 protein is CASSLGAGLNTGELFF. The CDR3 DNA follows: TGTGCCAGCAGCTTGGGAGCGGGTCTTAACACCGGGGAGCTGTTTTTT.

A remark on this clone: The same CDR3 is also encoded by other DNA sequences in this sample. The chain recombines TRBV20-1 with TRBJ1-2, with D uncertain. The CDR3 is 12 residues long. V lost 3 bases, J lost 1 base, and 6 bases lay in between. Germline V gene sequence: CDR1 DFQATT, CDR2 SNEGSKA (reference sequence). CDR3 sequence (DNA): TGCAGTGCTAGTGGGAGTAACTATGGCTACACCTTC. Its translation: CSASGSNYGYTF.

This chain links TRBV7-9 with TRBJ2-3, with 7 bases aligning to TRBD2. Germline CDR1 SEHNR, CDR2 FQNEAQ (reference sequence). This CDR3 contains 17 residues. J lost 2 bases, V lost 1 base, and 9 bases had no gene match. The DNA of the CDR3 is TGTGCCAGCAGCTTAGTGTGGAGCGGGAAAAACACAGATACGCAGTATTTT. Translated, it gives CASSLVWSGKNTDTQYF.

The rearrangement uses TRBV29-1 and TRBJ1-3; D gene uncertain. Trimming removed 4 bases from V and 0 bases from J, with 7 bases in between. The CDR3 has 13 residues. From germline, CDR1 is SQVTM and CDR2 ANQGSEA. Here the CDR3 DNA reads TGCAGCGTTGCTTACAGCTCTGGAAACACCATATATTTT. This gives the protein CSVAYSSGNTIYF. Based on the CDR3 plus reference TRBV29-1 and TRBJ1-3, the full variable domain is SAVISQKPSRDICQRGTSLTIQCQVDSQVTMMFWYRQQPGQSLTLIATANQGSEATYESGFVIDKFPISRPNLTFSTLTVSNMSPEDSSIYLCSVAYSSGNTIYFGEGSWLTVV.

V gene TRBV5-1 combines with J gene TRBJ1-2; D is unclear. The CDR3 has 18 residues. Between the trimmed V and J ends, which lost 0 bases and 0 bases, there was a span of 18 bases. Germline loops: CDR1 SGHRS, CDR2 YFSETQ. The CDR3 protein is CASSLAGSTGRANYGYTF. Written as DNA, the CDR3 is TGCGCCAGCAGCTTGGCTGGGTCTACGGGGAGGGCTAACTATGGCTACACCTTC.

This clone was found a few times. The V call is TRBV6-5, the J call TRBJ2-7; TRBD2 aligns across 9 bases. Germline lookup yields CDR1 MNHEY and CDR2 SVGAGI. CDR3 length equals 14 residues. J gave up 6 bases and V 2 bases, and 5 bases lay outside the gene matches. Here the CDR3 DNA reads TGTGCCAGCAGTTACGGCGGGAGGGCTGGCGAGCAGTACTTC. This sequence encodes CASSYGGRAGEQYF.

CDR3 sequence (DNA): TGTGCCAGCTCACCGACCGGGGGGGAGCAGTACTTC. It translates to CASSPTGGEQYF. The chain combines TRBV18 with TRBJ2-7; 7 positions match TRBD2. The CDR3 totals 12 residues. After removal of 3 bases from V and 7 bases from J, the junction contained 3 bases not matched to a gene. The germline V gene has CDR1 KGHSH and CDR2 LQKENI. Combining the CDR3 with reference TRBV18 and TRBJ2-7 gives the whole variable domain NAGVMQNPRHLVRRRGQEARLRCSPMKGHSHVYWYRQLPEEGLKFMVYLQKENIIDESGMPKERFSAEFPKEGPSILRIQQVVRGDSAAYFCASSPTGGEQYFGPGTRLTVT.

The V call is TRBV7-9, the J call TRBJ1-6; D remains unclear. V lost 4 bases, J lost 6 bases, and 13 bases lay in between. Germline V gene sequence: CDR1 SEHNR, CDR2 FQNEAQ (reference sequence). This CDR3 has 15 amino acids. CDR3 nucleotide sequence: TGTGCCAGCAGCTATACCTACGTGATTAATTCACCCCTCCACTTT. Its translation is CASSYTYVINSPLHF.